This note documents a single TCR beta chain sequence. Its antigen is not identified. The data were obtained in a study of shared clonotypes between healthy human individuals. Study results and limitations: It was only blood that was sampled, and tissue repertoires likely differ. It was the non-shared clonotypes that had lower generation probabilities than clonotypes shared by all four donors. A generally larger estimated richness was seen in naive subsets than in memory subsets. Limited genetic and exposure-history diversity came from having few donors.

The table came from immunoSEQ multiplex PCR; TCRdb's copy has only in-frame clones and leaves some out. Here the sample spans 2 million to 2.5 million clones, approximately 93% being singletons. CDR1 is SGHTA and CDR2 is FQGTGA in the germline V gene. The CDR3 spans 19 residues. The V and J ends lost 5 bases and 2 bases respectively, with 25 bases between them. The chain carries TRBV7-3 and TRBJ2-1; no clear D. Sample: naive CD4+ T cells from PBMCs. Subset meaning: CD45RA+ positively selected. This TCR derives from a man aged 18 to 30 in good health. Some clones in this sample may be carry-over from other donors' samples. In DNA form, the CDR3 reads TGTGCCAGCAGCCCCCACCCGGGTCGGCTACCCACGGCCTACAATGAGCAGTTCTTC. Translating it yields CASSPHPGRLPTAYNEQFF.